This is a list of T cell receptor beta chains from one sample in a study of T-cell memory formation after mild COVID-19. Via MiXCR, TCRdb re-called the 5' RACE reads, giving one row per CDR3 protein. Counted here are 500,000 to 600,000 distinct CDR3 sequences, 18% occurring once; the ten biggest clones make up around 12%. The sample comprised PBMCs or a T cell subset sorted from them (not recorded which). These receptor sequences come from an adult woman who had mild COVID-19 (a few samples of this study predate the infection). Cell type and time point are not known. Both conserved end residues are part of each CDR3. The D gene is left open where the match is weak. Where a row states a size, it is once, few, many or the class of an expanded clone; other rows omit it.

CDR3 DNA	CDR3 protein	D gene	V gene	J gene	clone size
TGCAGCGTTGTAGCGGTAAGGCTCTACAATGAGCAGTTCTTC	CSVVAVRLYNEQFF	-	TRBV29-1	TRBJ2-1	few
TGTGCCAGCAGCTTAGACAGGGGCACTGAAGCTTTCTTT	CASSLDRGTEAFF	TRBD1	TRBV7-3	TRBJ1-1	many
TGCAGCGTTCAGGGGGTATTGGGGAACACTGAAGCTTTCTTT	CSVQGVLGNTEAFF	TRBD1	TRBV29-1	TRBJ1-1	-
TGTGCCAGCAGCAGAACGGGGCTCCTAGCGGGGGGGTTCCAAGAGACCCAGTACTTC	CASSRTGLLAGGFQETQYF	TRBD2	TRBV7-2	TRBJ2-5	-
TGCAGCGTCCGGGACAGGGGGCAGGAAGATACGCAGTATTTT	CSVRDRGQEDTQYF	TRBD1	TRBV29-1	TRBJ2-3	few
TGTGCCAGCAGTGAACGGGGCAGGGGGAATCAGCCCCAGCATTTT	CASSERGRGNQPQHF	TRBD1	TRBV6-1	TRBJ1-5	once
TGCAGTGCTAGGACATCTAGCGGGAGGCGCAATGAGCAGTTCTTC	CSARTSSGRRNEQFF	TRBD2	TRBV20-1	TRBJ2-1	few
TGTGCCACCAGCAGACCTAGCGGAGACTACAATGAGCAGTTCTTC	CATSRPSGDYNEQFF	TRBD2	TRBV15	TRBJ2-1	-
TGCAGTGCTAGAGATATGGACAGGTCGGGCGAATTGAACACTGAAGCTTTCTTT	CSARDMDRSGELNTEAFF	TRBD1	TRBV20-1	TRBJ1-1	many
TGCGCCAGCAGCTTCGGGGGTGGCCAGATGTTGGATGAGCAGTTCTTC	CASSFGGGQMLDEQFF	-	TRBV5-1	TRBJ2-1	many
TGTGCCAGCAGTTTAGGCATCACTAGCGGGAGGCCGAGTTATCGGGCAGATACGCAGTATTTT	CASSLGITSGRPSYRADTQYF	TRBD2	TRBV12-3/TRBV12-4	TRBJ2-3	few
TGCGCCAGCACCCCTCGACAGGGCTTTTATCGAGGCTACACCTTC	CASTPRQGFYRGYTF	TRBD1	TRBV4-3	TRBJ1-2	-
TGTGCCAGCAGGACACCGGGACAAGGTTACGAGCAGTACTTC	CASRTPGQGYEQYF	-	TRBV7-9	TRBJ2-7	-
TGCAGCGTAGAAAACAGCTACAATGAGCAGTTCTTC	CSVENSYNEQFF	-	TRBV29-1	TRBJ2-1	-
TGTGCCATCAGTGAGGCAGGGAGGGACGAAAAACTGTTTTTT	CAISEAGRDEKLFF	-	TRBV10-3	TRBJ1-4	-
TGCAGTGCTAGTCGGGGGCCCCGGAGGGAGCAGTACTTC	CSASRGPRREQYF	-	TRBV20-1	TRBJ2-7	-
TGTGCCACCGGGGGCGCCGACGACAATCAGCCCCAGCATTTT	CATGGADDNQPQHF	-	TRBV24-1	TRBJ1-5	-
TGTGCCAGCAGTTATAGGGCGGAGGGCTACAATGAGCAGTTCTTC	CASSYRAEGYNEQFF	-	TRBV6-2/TRBV6-3	TRBJ2-1	few
TGTGCCAGCAGCCAAGATCGAGAAGGGGGCTATGGCTACACCTTC	CASSQDREGGYGYTF	-	TRBV3-1	TRBJ1-2	few
TGTGCCAGCTCACCACGGCAGGGGCAGGCTGAGCAGTTCTTC	CASSPRQGQAEQFF	-	TRBV18	TRBJ2-1	few
TGCGCCAGCTCCCCCGGGGGAGGGGCAGTGGATACGCAGTATTTT	CASSPGGGAVDTQYF	TRBD2	TRBV5-1	TRBJ2-3	few
TGTGCCAGCAGTGGACATGGGACAGGGGAAATAGATACGCAGTATTTT	CASSGHGTGEIDTQYF	TRBD1	TRBV6-4	TRBJ2-3	few
TGTGCCAGCAGTTTCTCAACGGGGGGGAAACTGTTTTTT	CASSFSTGGKLFF	-	TRBV12-3/TRBV12-4	TRBJ1-4	few
TGCAGCGCCGAAGGGTCCTCCTCCTACGAGCAGTACTTC	CSAEGSSSYEQYF	-	TRBV29-1	TRBJ2-7	-
TGTGCCAGCAGTGAAGCGCGGTATCACCTCTCCTACGAGCAGTACTTC	CASSEARYHLSYEQYF	-	TRBV2	TRBJ2-7	-
TGTGCCATCAGTGAGTCGAGGTCCGTAAGGGGCACTGAAGCTTTCTTT	CAISESRSVRGTEAFF	-	TRBV10-3	TRBJ1-1	few
TGTGCCAGCAGCTTAGGGACGACAGCGACAGGTAGCAATCAGCCCCAGCATTTT	CASSLGTTATGSNQPQHF	-	TRBV7-9	TRBJ1-5	few
TGCAGCGTTGCAATCCAGGGGGCGTCTGAGCAGTACTTC	CSVAIQGASEQYF	TRBD1	TRBV29-1	TRBJ2-7	-
TGTGCCACCAGTGGCGACTTTACAGGGACCCAAGAGACCCAGTACTTC	CATSGDFTGTQETQYF	-	TRBV24-1	TRBJ2-5	-
TGCAGTGCTAGTTACAGAAGCCATAGCAATCAGCCCCAGCATTTT	CSASYRSHSNQPQHF	-	TRBV20-1	TRBJ1-5	few
TGTGCCACCAGTGAGCGGGACAGGGGCACCGATACGCAGTATTTT	CATSERDRGTDTQYF	TRBD1	TRBV24-1	TRBJ2-3	-
TGCAGCGTTGAGGAGGGGAGCAATCAGCCCCAGCATTTT	CSVEEGSNQPQHF	-	TRBV29-1	TRBJ1-5	few
TGTGCTAGTGCTCACTCCGGGACGCCATCCTACGAGCAGTACTTC	CASAHSGTPSYEQYF	-	TRBV12-5	TRBJ2-7	-
TGTGCCAGCAGCTCCCGGACTAGCGGGCGTTTCACCGGGGAGCTGTTTTTT	CASSSRTSGRFTGELFF	TRBD2	TRBV5-6	TRBJ2-2	few
TGCGCCAGCAGCTTGAGTTCCAGGGACACTGAAGCTTTCTTT	CASSLSSRDTEAFF	-	TRBV5-1	TRBJ1-1	few
TGCGCCAGCAGGGCAGGGGGGGGCACTGAAGCTTTCTTT	CASRAGGGTEAFF	TRBD1	TRBV5-1	TRBJ1-1	-
TGCGCCAGCAGCTTGGATAATGGACAGGGCTTCGCTTTCTTT	CASSLDNGQGFAFF	TRBD1	TRBV5-1	TRBJ1-1	-
TGCAGTGCTAGAGGAAAAGCCCCCAATTCACCCCTCCACTTT	CSARGKAPNSPLHF	-	TRBV20-1	TRBJ1-6	-
-	CASSLEASGAIRSIF	-	TRBV5-4	TRBJ2-3	-
TGTGCCAGCAGTTACACAAGCAATCAGCCCCAGCATTTT	CASSYTSNQPQHF	-	TRBV6-5	TRBJ1-5	-
TGTGCCAGCAGGCCTGGGACTAGCGCCTACAATGAGCAGTTCTTC	CASRPGTSAYNEQFF	TRBD2	TRBV6-2/TRBV6-3	TRBJ2-1	-
TGTGCCAGCAGTGACCAGAAAGATTACAATGAGCAGTTCTTC	CASSDQKDYNEQFF	-	TRBV2	TRBJ2-1	-
TGTGCCAGCTCACCACCGGTTCGGGACGAGCAGTACTTC	CASSPPVRDEQYF	-	TRBV18	TRBJ2-7	few
TGTGCCAGCAGTTTAGTAGCGGGAGACACCGGGGAGCTGTTTTTT	CASSLVAGDTGELFF	TRBD2	TRBV27	TRBJ2-2	few
TGTGCCAGCAGCTTGTTTTTTGGGACCGGGGAGCTGTTTTTT	CASSLFFGTGELFF	-	TRBV5-5	TRBJ2-2	few
TGTGCCAGTAGTATAGTAGCGGAACGAAATGGGGCCAACGTCCTGACTTTC	CASSIVAERNGANVLTF	-	TRBV19	TRBJ2-6	few
TGTGCCAGGGGGTCAAGGGCCTACAATGAGCAGTTCTTC	CARGSRAYNEQFF	-	TRBV19	TRBJ2-1	-
TGTGCCAGCAGCCGTTTTCCTGAAAAACTGTTTTTT	CASSRFPEKLFF	-	TRBV12-3/TRBV12-4	TRBJ1-4	few
TGCGCCAGCAGCCAAGATAGGTGGCGTTCTGAAGCTTTCTTT	CASSQDRWRSEAFF	-	TRBV4-1	TRBJ1-1	-
TGTGCCAGCAGCTTTACCCCGCCTCCACTGGACACCATATATTTT	CASSFTPPPLDTIYF	-	TRBV7-9	TRBJ1-3	few
TGTGCCAGCAGCGGGGATCCCGGCGGGGCCTACGAGCAGTACTTC	CASSGDPGGAYEQYF	-	TRBV6-1	TRBJ2-7	few
TGCGCCAGCAGCCCCGGAGGGTCTGAGACCCAGTACTTC	CASSPGGSETQYF	-	TRBV5-1	TRBJ2-5	-
TGTGCCAGCAGCCTCGGAGGGGTAGGGCCCCCGGGGTTC	CASSLGGVGPPGF	-	TRBV7-2	TRBJ2-5	few
TGTGCCAGCAGTGAAGTGGGGGACAGGGTACACTTT	CASSEVGDRVHF	TRBD1	TRBV2	TRBJ1-1	-
TGTGCCAGCGGGACCCTCGGGGTCGAGGGCTACACCTTC	CASGTLGVEGYTF	-	TRBV2	TRBJ1-2	few
TGTGCCAGCAGCTCGGTTAGCGGGGGACCCAATGAGCAGTTCTTC	CASSSVSGGPNEQFF	TRBD2	TRBV7-2	TRBJ2-1	few